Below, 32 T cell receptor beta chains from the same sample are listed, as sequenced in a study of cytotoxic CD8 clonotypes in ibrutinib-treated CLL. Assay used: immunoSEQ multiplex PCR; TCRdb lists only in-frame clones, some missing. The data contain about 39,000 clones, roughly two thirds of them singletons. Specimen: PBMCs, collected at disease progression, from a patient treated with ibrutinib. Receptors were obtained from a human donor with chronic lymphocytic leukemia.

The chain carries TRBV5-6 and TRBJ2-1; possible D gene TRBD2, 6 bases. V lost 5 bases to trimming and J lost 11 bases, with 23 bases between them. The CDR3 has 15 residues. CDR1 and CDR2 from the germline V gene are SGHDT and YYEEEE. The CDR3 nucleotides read TGTGCCAGCAGAAATCGAGGGACTTCTCATCGCCAGCAGTTCTTC. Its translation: CASRNRGTSHRQQFF. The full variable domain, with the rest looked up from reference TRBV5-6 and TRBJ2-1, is DAGVTQSPTHLIKTRGQQVTLRCSPKSGHDTVSWYQQALGQGPQFIFQYYEEEERQRGNFPDRFSGHQFPNYSSELNVNALLLGDSALYLCASRNRGTSHRQQFFGPGTRLTVL.

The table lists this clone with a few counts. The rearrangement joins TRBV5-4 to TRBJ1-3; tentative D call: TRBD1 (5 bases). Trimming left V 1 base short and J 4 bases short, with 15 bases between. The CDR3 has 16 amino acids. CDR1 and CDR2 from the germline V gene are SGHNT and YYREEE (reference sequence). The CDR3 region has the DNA TGTGCCAGCAGCTTGTGGGGCCTCACTTCGGGAAACACCATATATTTT. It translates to CASSLWGLTSGNTIYF.

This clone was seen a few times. The CDR3 region has the DNA TGCGCCAGCAGCCAAGACGAACGGGCGGTTAATGAAAAACTGTTTTTT. Protein product: CASSQDERAVNEKLFF. This rearrangement joins TRBV4-3 to TRBJ1-4; D not resolved. Looked up from germline, CDR1 is LGHNA and CDR2 is YSLEER. Trimming stripped 0 bases from V and 4 bases from J, with 12 bases between. CDR3 size: 16 residues.

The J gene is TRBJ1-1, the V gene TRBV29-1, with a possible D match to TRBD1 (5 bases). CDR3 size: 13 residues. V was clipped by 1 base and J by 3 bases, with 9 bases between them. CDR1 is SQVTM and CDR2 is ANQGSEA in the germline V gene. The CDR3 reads CSVEGSGHTEAFF. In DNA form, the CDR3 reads TGCAGCGTTGAAGGCTCGGGGCACACTGAAGCTTTCTTT.

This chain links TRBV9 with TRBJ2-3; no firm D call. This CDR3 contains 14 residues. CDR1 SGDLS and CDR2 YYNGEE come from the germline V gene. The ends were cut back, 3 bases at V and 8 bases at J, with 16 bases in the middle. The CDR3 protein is CASSADLNMVTQYF. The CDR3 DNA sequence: TGTGCCAGCAGCGCGGATCTAAATATGGTTACGCAGTATTTT.

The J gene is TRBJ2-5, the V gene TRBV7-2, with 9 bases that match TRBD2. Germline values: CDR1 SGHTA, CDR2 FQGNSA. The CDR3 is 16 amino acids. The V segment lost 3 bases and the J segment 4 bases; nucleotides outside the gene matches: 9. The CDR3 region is CASSFRSSGRTETQYF. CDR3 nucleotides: TGTGCCAGCAGCTTTCGGTCGAGCGGGAGGACAGAGACCCAGTACTTC. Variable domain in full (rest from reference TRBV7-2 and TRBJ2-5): GAGVSQSPSNKVTEKGKDVELRCDPISGHTALYWYRQSLGQGLEFLIYFQGNSAPDKSGLPSDRFSAERTGGSVSTLTIQRTQQEDSAVYLCASSFRSSGRTETQYFGPGTRLLVL.

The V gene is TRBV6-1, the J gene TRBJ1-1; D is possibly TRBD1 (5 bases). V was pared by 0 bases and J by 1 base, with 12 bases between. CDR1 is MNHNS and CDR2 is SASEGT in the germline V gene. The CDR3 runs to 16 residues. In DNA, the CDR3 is TGTGCCAGCAGTGAAGCTGGAGGGCAGGGGAACACTGAAGCTTTCTTT. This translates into CASSEAGGQGNTEAFF.

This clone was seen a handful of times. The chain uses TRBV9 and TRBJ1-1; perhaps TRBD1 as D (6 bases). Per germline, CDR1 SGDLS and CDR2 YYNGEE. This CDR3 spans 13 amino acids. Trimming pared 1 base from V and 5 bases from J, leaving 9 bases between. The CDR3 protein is CASSVRQVTEAFF. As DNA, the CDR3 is TGTGCCAGCAGCGTAAGACAGGTTACTGAAGCTTTCTTT.

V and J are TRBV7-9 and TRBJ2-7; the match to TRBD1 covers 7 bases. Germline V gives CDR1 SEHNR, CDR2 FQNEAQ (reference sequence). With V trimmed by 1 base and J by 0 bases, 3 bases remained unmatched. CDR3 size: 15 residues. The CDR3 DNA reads TGTGCCAGCAGCTTAGAGGGGGCCGGCTCCTACGAGCAGTACTTC. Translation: CASSLEGAGSYEQYF.

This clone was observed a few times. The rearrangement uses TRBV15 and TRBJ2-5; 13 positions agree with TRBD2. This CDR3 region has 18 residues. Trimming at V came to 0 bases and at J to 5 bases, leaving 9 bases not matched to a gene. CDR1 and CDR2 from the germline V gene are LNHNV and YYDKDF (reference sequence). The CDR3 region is CATSRDGLAGVLGETQYF. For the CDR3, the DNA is TGTGCCACCAGCAGAGACGGACTAGCGGGAGTCTTGGGCGAGACCCAGTACTTC. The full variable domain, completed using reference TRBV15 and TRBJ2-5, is DAMVIQNPRYQVTQFGKPVTLSCSQTLNHNVMYWYQQKSSQAPKLLFHYYDKDFNNEADTPDNFQSRRPNTSFCFLDIRSPGLGDTAMYLCATSRDGLAGVLGETQYFGPGTRLLVL.

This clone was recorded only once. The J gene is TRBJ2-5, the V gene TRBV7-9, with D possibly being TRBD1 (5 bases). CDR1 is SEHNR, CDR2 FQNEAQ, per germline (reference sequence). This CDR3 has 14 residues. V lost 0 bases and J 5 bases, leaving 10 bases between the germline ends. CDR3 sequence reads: CASSLAQGWETQYF. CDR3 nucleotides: TGTGCCAGCAGCTTAGCCCAGGGTTGGGAGACCCAGTACTTC.

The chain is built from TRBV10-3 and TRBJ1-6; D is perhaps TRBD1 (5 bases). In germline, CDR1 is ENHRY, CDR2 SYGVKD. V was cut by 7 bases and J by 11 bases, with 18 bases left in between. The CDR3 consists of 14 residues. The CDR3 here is CAITTGTQGAPLHF. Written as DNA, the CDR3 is TGTGCCATCACCACCGGGACCCAAGGAGCACCCCTCCACTTT.

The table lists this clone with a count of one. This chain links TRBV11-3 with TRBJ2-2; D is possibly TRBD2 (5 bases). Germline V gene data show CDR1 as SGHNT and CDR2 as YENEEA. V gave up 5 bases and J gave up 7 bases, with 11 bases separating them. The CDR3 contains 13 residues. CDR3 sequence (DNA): TGTGCCAGCAGCCCCGGCCGGGGCGGGGAGCTGTTTTTT. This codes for CASSPGRGGELFF.

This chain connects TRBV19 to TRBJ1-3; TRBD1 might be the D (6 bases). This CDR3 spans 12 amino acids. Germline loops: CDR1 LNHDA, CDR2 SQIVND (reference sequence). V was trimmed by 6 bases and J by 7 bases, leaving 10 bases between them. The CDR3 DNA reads TGTGCCAGTAGGCAGGGGAAGAACACCATATATTTT. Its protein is CASRQGKNTIYF.

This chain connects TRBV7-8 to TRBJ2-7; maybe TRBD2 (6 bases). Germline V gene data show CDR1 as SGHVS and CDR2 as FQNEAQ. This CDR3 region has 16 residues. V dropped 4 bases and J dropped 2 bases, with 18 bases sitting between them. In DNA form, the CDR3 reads TGTGCCAGCAGCTACTTGACGGGGGATTCGACCTACGAGCAGTACTTC. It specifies CASSYLTGDSTYEQYF.

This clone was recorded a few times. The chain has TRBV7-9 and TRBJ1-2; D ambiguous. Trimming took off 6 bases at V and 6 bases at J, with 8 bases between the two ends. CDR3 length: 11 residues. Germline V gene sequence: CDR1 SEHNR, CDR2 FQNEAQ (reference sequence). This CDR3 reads CASRSEDGYTF. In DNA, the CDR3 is TGTGCCAGCAGGTCAGAAGATGGCTACACCTTC.

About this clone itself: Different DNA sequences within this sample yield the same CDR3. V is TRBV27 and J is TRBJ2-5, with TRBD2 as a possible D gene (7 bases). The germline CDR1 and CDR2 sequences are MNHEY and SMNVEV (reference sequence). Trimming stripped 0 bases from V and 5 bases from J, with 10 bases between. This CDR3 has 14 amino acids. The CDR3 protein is CASSLSGGRETQYF. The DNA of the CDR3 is TGTGCCAGCAGTTTATCGGGGGGGCGGGAGACCCAGTACTTC.

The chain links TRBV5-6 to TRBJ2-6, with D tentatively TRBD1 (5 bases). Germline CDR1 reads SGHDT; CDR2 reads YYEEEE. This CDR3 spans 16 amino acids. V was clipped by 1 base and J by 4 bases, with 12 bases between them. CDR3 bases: TGTGCCAGCAGCTTGTTGGGGCCTGCCGGGGCCAACGTCCTGACTTTC. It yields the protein CASSLLGPAGANVLTF. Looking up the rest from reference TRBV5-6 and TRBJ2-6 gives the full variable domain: DAGVTQSPTHLIKTRGQQVTLRCSPKSGHDTVSWYQQALGQGPQFIFQYYEEEERQRGNFPDRFSGHQFPNYSSELNVNALLLGDSALYLCASSLLGPAGANVLTFGAGSRLTVL.

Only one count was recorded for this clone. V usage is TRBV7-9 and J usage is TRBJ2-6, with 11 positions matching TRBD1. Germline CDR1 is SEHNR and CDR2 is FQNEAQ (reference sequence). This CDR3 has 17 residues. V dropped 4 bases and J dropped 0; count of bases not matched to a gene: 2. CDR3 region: CASSYGTGGSGANVLTF. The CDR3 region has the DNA TGTGCCAGCAGCTACGGGACAGGGGGCTCTGGGGCCAACGTCCTGACTTTC.

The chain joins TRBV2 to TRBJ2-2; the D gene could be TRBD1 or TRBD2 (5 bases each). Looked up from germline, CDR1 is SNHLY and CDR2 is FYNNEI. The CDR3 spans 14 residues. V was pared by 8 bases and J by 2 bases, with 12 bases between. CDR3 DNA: TGTGCCAGCCGAACGGGGCAAAACACCGGGGAGCTGTTTTTT. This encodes CASRTGQNTGELFF.

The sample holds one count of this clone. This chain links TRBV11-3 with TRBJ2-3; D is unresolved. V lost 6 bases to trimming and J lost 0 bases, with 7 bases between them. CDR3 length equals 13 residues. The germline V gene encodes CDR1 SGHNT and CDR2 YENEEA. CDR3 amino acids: CASRVGSTDTQYF. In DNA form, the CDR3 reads TGTGCCAGCAGGGTCGGAAGCACAGATACGCAGTATTTT.

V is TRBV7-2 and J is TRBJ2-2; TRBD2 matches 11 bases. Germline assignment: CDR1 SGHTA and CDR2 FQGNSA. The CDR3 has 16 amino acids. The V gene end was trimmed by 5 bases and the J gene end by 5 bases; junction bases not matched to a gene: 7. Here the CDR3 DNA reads TGTGCCAGCAGCGCACTAGCGGGAGTTGGGACCGGGGAGCTGTTTTTT. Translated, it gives CASSALAGVGTGELFF.

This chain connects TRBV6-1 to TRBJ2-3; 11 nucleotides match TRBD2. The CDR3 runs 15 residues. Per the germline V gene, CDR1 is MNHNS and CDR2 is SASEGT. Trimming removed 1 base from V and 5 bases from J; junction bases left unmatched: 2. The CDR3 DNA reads TGTGCCAGCAGTGAAGGGCTAGCGGGAGGAGATACGCAGTATTTT. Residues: CASSEGLAGGDTQYF.

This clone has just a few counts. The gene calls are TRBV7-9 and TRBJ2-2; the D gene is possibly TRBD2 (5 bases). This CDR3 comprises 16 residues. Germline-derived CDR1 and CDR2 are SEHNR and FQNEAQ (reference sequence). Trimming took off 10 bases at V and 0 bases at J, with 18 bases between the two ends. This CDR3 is CATRSAQRTNTGELFF. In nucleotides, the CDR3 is TGTGCCACCCGCTCCGCCCAGCGGACGAACACCGGGGAGCTGTTTTTT.

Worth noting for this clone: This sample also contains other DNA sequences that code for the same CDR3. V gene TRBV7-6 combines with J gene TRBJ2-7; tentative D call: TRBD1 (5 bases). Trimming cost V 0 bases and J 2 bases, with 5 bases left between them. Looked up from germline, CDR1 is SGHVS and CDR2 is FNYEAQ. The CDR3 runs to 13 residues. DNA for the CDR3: TGTGCCAGCAGCTTAGCGGACACCTACGAGCAGTACTTC. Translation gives CASSLADTYEQYF.

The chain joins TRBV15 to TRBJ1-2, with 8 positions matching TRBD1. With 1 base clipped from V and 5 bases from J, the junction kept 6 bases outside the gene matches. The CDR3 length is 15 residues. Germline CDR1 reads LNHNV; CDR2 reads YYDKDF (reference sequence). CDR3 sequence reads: CATSRVAGGYYGYTF. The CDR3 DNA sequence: TGTGCCACCAGCAGAGTGGCAGGGGGCTATTATGGCTACACCTTC. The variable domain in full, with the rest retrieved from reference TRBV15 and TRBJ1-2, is DAMVIQNPRYQVTQFGKPVTLSCSQTLNHNVMYWYQQKSSQAPKLLFHYYDKDFNNEADTPDNFQSRRPNTSFCFLDIRSPGLGDTAMYLCATSRVAGGYYGYTFGSGTRLTVV.

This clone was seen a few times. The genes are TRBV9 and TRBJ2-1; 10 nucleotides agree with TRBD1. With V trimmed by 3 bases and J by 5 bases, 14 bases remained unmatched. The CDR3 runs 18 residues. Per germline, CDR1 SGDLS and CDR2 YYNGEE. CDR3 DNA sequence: TGTGCCAGCAGCGACTCCTCACCGGGACAGGGGATCCACAATGAGCAGTTCTTC. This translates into CASSDSSPGQGIHNEQFF. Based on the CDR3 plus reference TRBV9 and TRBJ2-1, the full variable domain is DSGVTQTPKHLITATGQRVTLRCSPRSGDLSVYWYQQSLDQGLQFLIQYYNGEERAKGNILERFSAQQFPDLHSELNLSSLELGDSALYFCASSDSSPGQGIHNEQFFGPGTRLTVL.

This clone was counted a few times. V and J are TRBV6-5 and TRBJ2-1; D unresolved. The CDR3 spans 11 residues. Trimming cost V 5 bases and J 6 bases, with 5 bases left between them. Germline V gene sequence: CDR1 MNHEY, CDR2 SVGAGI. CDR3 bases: TGTGCCAGCAGTAGGAGCAATGAGCAGTTCTTC. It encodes CASSRSNEQFF.

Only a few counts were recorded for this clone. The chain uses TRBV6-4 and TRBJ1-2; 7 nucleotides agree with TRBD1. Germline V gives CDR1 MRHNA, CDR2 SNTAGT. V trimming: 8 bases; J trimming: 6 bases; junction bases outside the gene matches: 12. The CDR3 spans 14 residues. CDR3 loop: CASPGGRTNDGYTF. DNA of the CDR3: TGTGCCAGCCCAGGGGGGCGAACGAACGATGGCTACACCTTC.

CDR3 residues: CASSQALGLAGQVGYEQYF. The CDR3 bases are TGCGCCAGCAGCCAAGCTTTGGGACTAGCGGGGCAGGTTGGTTACGAGCAGTACTTC. The V gene is TRBV4-1, the J gene TRBJ2-7; 13 bases agree with TRBD2. J was trimmed by 4 bases and V by 1 base; bases with no gene match: 13. The CDR3 contains 19 residues. The germline V gene encodes CDR1 MGHRA and CDR2 YSYEKL.

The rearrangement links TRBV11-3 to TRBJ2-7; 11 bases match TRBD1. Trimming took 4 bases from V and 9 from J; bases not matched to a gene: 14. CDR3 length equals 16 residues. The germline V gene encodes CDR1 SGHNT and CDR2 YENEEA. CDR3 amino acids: CASSSGSGQGGQVQYF. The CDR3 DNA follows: TGTGCCAGCAGCTCCGGCTCGGGACAGGGGGGACAAGTGCAGTACTTC.

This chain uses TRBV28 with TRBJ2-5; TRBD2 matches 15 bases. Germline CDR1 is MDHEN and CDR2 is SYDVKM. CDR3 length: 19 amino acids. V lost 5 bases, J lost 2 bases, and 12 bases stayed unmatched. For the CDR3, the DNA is TGTGCCAGCAGTCCCCCCTGGACTAGCGGGAGGGCCGGACAAGAGACCCAGTACTTC. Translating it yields CASSPPWTSGRAGQETQYF. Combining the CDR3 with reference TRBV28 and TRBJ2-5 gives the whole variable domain DVKVTQSSRYLVKRTGEKVFLECVQDMDHENMFWYRQDPGLGLRLIYFSYDVKMKEKGDIPEGYSVSREKKERFSLILESASTNQTSMYLCASSPPWTSGRAGQETQYFGPGTRLLVL.